This T cell receptor (beta chain) was profiled in a study of blood T cell repertoires in COVID-19. Overall study context: Collection of acute and convalescent COVID-19 samples took place in the United States, Italy and Spain. T cells, B-cell-depleted T cells, or PBMCs provided the cDNA or gDNA that served as material.

Methods used by the authors: Reference gene primer amplification gave nucleated cell count estimates. Produced via immunoSEQ multiplex PCR; TCRdb's table is partial and in-frame only. That table furnishes V, J and clone size, whereas the DNA furnished D and trimming. The sample carries 150,000 or so clones, over 75% recorded once. There are 15 residues in the CDR3. Germline V gene lookup returns CDR1 SGHAT and CDR2 FQDESV (reference sequence). Trimming took off 1 base at V and 3 bases at J, with 9 bases between the two ends. What was sequenced was peripheral blood. This chain links TRBV11-1 with TRBJ2-2; TRBD2 is a possible D gene (5 bases). The clonotype was recovered from a man in his 70s who had recovered from COVID-19. In DNA form, the CDR3 reads TGTGCCAGCAGCTTAGGAGCGGTTGACACCGGGGAGCTGTTTTTT. Protein: CASSLGAVDTGELFF.